The clone carrying this T cell receptor beta chain appeared a single time. The data were obtained in a study of T cell changes during pregnancy in multiple sclerosis. Trimming cost V 1 base and J 1 base; bases outside gene matches: 0. The CDR3 has 14 residues. The germline CDR1 and CDR2 sequences are SGHNT and YYREEE (reference sequence). Sequencing was performed with immunoSEQ multiplex PCR; in TCRdb, only in-frame clones are kept and a portion is missing. The profile shows about 41,000 clones, roughly nine tenths of them singletons. The sequencing here drew on CD4+ T cells from peripheral blood mononuclear cells, taken in the first trimester of pregnancy. The chain joins TRBV5-4 to TRBJ2-3; 7 positions match TRBD2. The TCR sequence derives from a female donor with multiple sclerosis, enrolled in a pregnancy study. The DNA of the CDR3 is TGTGCCAGCAGCTTGACTAGCGGCACAGATACGCAGTATTTT. Its translation: CASSLTSGTDTQYF.